The rows below give T cell receptor beta chains drawn from one sample of a study of blood T cell repertoires in COVID-19. TCRdb's table, derived via immunoSEQ multiplex PCR, lists solely in-frame clones and lacks some. The table includes 97,000 or so clones, roughly nine tenths detected once. Material for sequencing was peripheral blood. These receptors all stem from a man between 45 and 60 years old with active COVID-19. CDR3s include the opening cysteine and the closing phenylalanine or tryptophan.

TRBV10-3	TRBJ1-3	CAIRTTGANGNTIYF
TRBV11-2	TRBJ2-7	CASSQGLFSYEQYF
TRBV2	TRBJ1-5	CASSVQNSNQPQHF
TRBV4-1	TRBJ2-7	CASSPIGRLGNEQYF
TRBV7-9	TRBJ1-1	CASRYTGGRKNTEAFF
TRBV5-1	TRBJ2-3	CASSPTRGGASDTQYF
TRBV3-1/TRBV3-2	TRBJ2-2	CASSLREGAGTGELFF
TRBV4-1	TRBJ1-4	CASSPTRTGGATNEKLFF
TRBV19	TRBJ1-2	CASGQGHGYTF
TRBV6-2/TRBV6-3	TRBJ2-1	CASSSTSGGVGYNEQFF
TRBV11-2	TRBJ2-2	CASSSEVGAGELFF
TRBV4-1	TRBJ1-2	CASSQVSESGYTF
TRBV11-3	TRBJ2-2	CASSSSRNTGELFF
TRBV15	TRBJ2-1	CATSPDRGGYNEQFF
TRBV19	TRBJ1-4	CASTKGQGQLKNEKLFF
TRBV18	TRBJ2-4	CASSLQGARVDIQYF
TRBV6-6	TRBJ2-3	CASRKTATSTDTQYF
TRBV24-1	TRBJ2-2	CATGGTGSPGELFF
TRBV19	TRBJ1-4	CASSDRRNEKLFF
TRBV19	TRBJ1-1	CASTVTWGQGLVDTEAFF
TRBV13	TRBJ1-3	CASSRTGTGNTIYF
TRBV4-3	TRBJ1-4	CASSQDSRFGTGDEKLFF
TRBV14	TRBJ1-2	CASRPAAGYGYTF
TRBV5-1	TRBJ2-5	CASSAGLAGQGKTQYF
TRBV6-1	TRBJ2-6	CASSEGGGPASGANVLTF
TRBV30	TRBJ1-1	CACPIGGTEAFF
TRBV6-5	TRBJ2-2	CASSYRGNTGELFF
TRBV5-1	TRBJ2-5	CASSPRQGGETQYF
TRBV6-6	TRBJ1-2	CASETSSVTNGYTF
TRBV18	TRBJ2-2	CASSPAGGLGTGELFF
TRBV4-1	TRBJ1-5	CASSQRQGGDQPQHF
TRBV18	TRBJ2-5	CASSPQGSGVQETQYF
TRBV24-1	TRBJ2-3	CATSDYRDTDTQYF
TRBV7-9	TRBJ2-1	CASSLLEEQFF
TRBV27	TRBJ1-5	CASSPIYRGSNQPQHF
TRBV4-1	TRBJ1-1	CASSQGDRRNTEAFF
TRBV4-1	TRBJ2-7	CASSPLVGAEKAYEQYF
TRBV18	TRBJ2-7	CASSPNSRGGDEQYF
TRBV3-1/TRBV3-2	TRBJ2-1	CASSQELAGGSNEQFF
TRBV19	TRBJ2-3	CASSTSGGDTQYF
TRBV29-1	TRBJ2-5	CSVVGQRLETQYF
TRBV7-8	TRBJ1-2	CASTRGLPVVPPNYGYTF
TRBV5-4	TRBJ2-4	CASSLQRGGSLAKNIQYF
TRBV5-1	TRBJ2-3	CASSGYRADTQYF
TRBV4-1	TRBJ2-1	CASSQEGVRSSYNEQFF
TRBV7-9	TRBJ2-1	CASSFFIAGPNNEQFF
TRBV4-2	TRBJ1-1	CASSQPDGGNTEAFF
TRBV5-1	TRBJ2-2	CASSLNTGELFF
TRBV7-6	TRBJ2-5	CASSLSRLALGETQYF
TRBV5-4	TRBJ1-3	CASSSPGQGGTGNTIYF
TRBV3-1/TRBV3-2	TRBJ1-5	CASSQGSGPQHF